This T cell receptor beta chain was sequenced in a study of T cells in Graves' hyperthyroidism and ophthalmopathy. The germline V gene encodes CDR1 SNHLY and CDR2 FYNNEI. The CDR3 runs 13 residues. Trimming left V 7 bases short and J 7 bases short, with 16 bases between. RNA transcripts gave rise to amplified TCR beta CDR3 regions. HTBI primers were the set used in a first-round RT-PCR of the TCR CDR3. TCRdb re-derived calls from the multiplex PCR reads in MiXCR, one entry per CDR3 protein. This sample yields roughly 420,000 distinct CDR3 sequences, of which approximately 14% are seen a single time; roughly 14% belongs to the top ten. This clonotype was detected a few times.

The J gene is TRBJ1-1, the V gene TRBV2; possible D gene TRBD1, 6 bases. The origin of this receptor is a young woman with Graves' hyperthyroidism. The specimen sequenced was blood. The CDR3 loop reads CASKGPGALEAFF. For the CDR3, the DNA is TGTGCCAGCAAAGGGCCAGGGGCCCTTGAAGCTTTCTTT.